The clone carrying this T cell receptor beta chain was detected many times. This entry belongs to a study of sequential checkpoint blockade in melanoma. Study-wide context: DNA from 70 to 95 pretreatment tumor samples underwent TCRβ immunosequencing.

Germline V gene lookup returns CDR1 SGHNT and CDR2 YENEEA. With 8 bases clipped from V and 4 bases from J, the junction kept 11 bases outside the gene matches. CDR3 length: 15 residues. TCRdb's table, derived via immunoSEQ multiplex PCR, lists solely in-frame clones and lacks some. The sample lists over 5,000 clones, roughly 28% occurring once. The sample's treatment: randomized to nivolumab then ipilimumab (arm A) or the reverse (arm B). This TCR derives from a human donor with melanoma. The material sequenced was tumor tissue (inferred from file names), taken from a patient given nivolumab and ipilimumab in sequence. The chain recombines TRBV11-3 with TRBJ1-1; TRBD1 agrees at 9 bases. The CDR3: CASSELGTGRTEAFF. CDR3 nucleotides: TGTGCCAGCTCCGAGTTGGGGACAGGGCGCACTGAAGCTTTCTTT.